These 10 T cell receptor beta chains came from one sample sequenced in a study of blood T cells in healthy people across ages. Next came a second PCR, run for 7 to 11 cycles, which used a sample-barcoded 5' primer along with a J-beta primer mix. TCRdb fed the 5' RACE reads into MiXCR, producing one record per CDR3 protein. Seen here are about 900,000 distinct CDR3 sequences, around 48% observed once, and the top ten hold around 15%. Sequencing was performed on blood. These receptors were collected from a young man in good health.

This chain joins TRBV2 and TRBJ1-4; D not certain. V lost 1 base, J lost 10 bases, and 10 bases lay in between. The CDR3 consists of 13 residues. Germline assignment: CDR1 SNHLY and CDR2 FYNNEI. The CDR3 spells CASSEVPVGKLFF. The CDR3 bases are TGTGCCAGCAGTGAAGTGCCCGTCGGAAAACTGTTTTTT.

The J gene is TRBJ2-7, the V gene TRBV24-1; TRBD1 matches at 8 bases. V was clipped by 3 bases and J by 7 bases; unmatched bases: 10. The CDR3 is made up of 15 amino acids. Germline CDR1 reads KGHDR; CDR2 reads SFDVKD. CDR3 nucleotides: TGTGCCACCAGTGATCCCGGACAGGGATCGAAAGAGCAGTACTTC. Translating gives CATSDPGQGSKEQYF.

About this clonotype: One end of the junction fails to match germline, which may point to a read error. This chain connects TRBV18 to TRBJ1-2; 7 bases agree with TRBD1. This CDR3 region has 14 residues. Germline CDR1 reads KGHSH; CDR2 reads LQKENI. The CDR3 loop is CAGSPGQRNYGYTF. CDR3 DNA sequence: TGTGCCGGCTCACCGGGACAGAGAAACTATGGCTACACCTTC.

V usage is TRBV20-1 and J usage is TRBJ1-3; TRBD1 aligns across 7 bases. The junction had 8 bases not matched to a gene; V was cut back by 5 bases and J by 4 bases. Germline CDR1 and CDR2: DFQATT and SNEGSKA (reference sequence). This CDR3 region has 14 residues. Here the CDR3 DNA reads TGCAGTGCTTCCGACAGGGCGGGAGGAAACACCATATATTTT. Residues: CSASDRAGGNTIYF.

The chain has TRBV2 and TRBJ2-7, with unresolved D. Germline values: CDR1 SNHLY, CDR2 FYNNEI. Trimming stripped 6 bases from V and 3 bases from J, with 15 bases between. The CDR3 consists of 14 residues. CDR3 bases: TGTGCCAGCAGCGCCCCTCCCCCGAGCTACGAGCAGTACTTC. Protein: CASSAPPPSYEQYF.

This clonotype appeared many times. The rearrangement links TRBV6-6 to TRBJ1-6; 8 nucleotides match TRBD1. Losses at the gene ends were 2 bases for V and 10 bases for J; bases not matched to a gene: 7. This CDR3 is 15 amino acids long. CDR1 and CDR2 from the germline V gene are MNHNY and SVGAGI (reference sequence). In DNA, the CDR3 is TGTGCCAGCAGTTACCGGTCCGCAGGGGGCTCACCCCTCCACTTT. Protein sequence: CASSYRSAGGSPLHF.

In its sample, this clonotype was seen once. J is TRBJ2-1 and V is TRBV6-5, with D possibly called TRBD1 or TRBD2 (5 bases each). The germline gives CDR1 MNHEY, CDR2 SVGAGI. Trimming shortened V by 6 bases and J by 5 bases, and 11 bases separated the two germline ends. The CDR3 covers 13 residues. Here the CDR3 reads CASSRDDHNEQFF. CDR3 coding DNA: TGTGCCAGCAGCCGGGACGACCACAATGAGCAGTTCTTC.

This rearrangement joins TRBV7-2 to TRBJ2-7; D tentatively fits TRBD1 or TRBD2 (5 bases each). There are 17 residues in the CDR3. The V gene's germline CDR1 is SGHTA and CDR2 FQGNSA. Trimming stripped 2 bases from V and 4 bases from J, with 21 bases between. CDR3 residues: CASSLTVYGAGPYEQYF. As DNA, the CDR3 is TGTGCCAGCAGCTTAACTGTGTACGGGGCCGGGCCTTACGAGCAGTACTTC.

This clonotype was detected ten times or more. The chain is built from TRBV12-3 or TRBV12-4 and TRBJ1-2; D gene uncertain. Trimming stripped 2 bases from V and 5 bases from J, with 6 bases between. This CDR3 has 12 amino acids. This CDR3 is CASSLMGYGYTF. In nucleotides, the CDR3 is TGTGCCAGCAGTTTAATGGGGTATGGCTACACCTTC.

This chain uses TRBV29-1 with TRBJ1-2; D is uncertain. Germline V gene sequence: CDR1 SQVTM, CDR2 ANQGSEA. This CDR3 is built from 13 residues. The V gene lost 4 bases and the J gene lost 4 bases, with 13 bases spanning the gap. Here the CDR3 reads CSVGHRLIYGYTF. In DNA form, the CDR3 reads TGCAGCGTTGGACATCGATTAATCTATGGCTACACCTTC.